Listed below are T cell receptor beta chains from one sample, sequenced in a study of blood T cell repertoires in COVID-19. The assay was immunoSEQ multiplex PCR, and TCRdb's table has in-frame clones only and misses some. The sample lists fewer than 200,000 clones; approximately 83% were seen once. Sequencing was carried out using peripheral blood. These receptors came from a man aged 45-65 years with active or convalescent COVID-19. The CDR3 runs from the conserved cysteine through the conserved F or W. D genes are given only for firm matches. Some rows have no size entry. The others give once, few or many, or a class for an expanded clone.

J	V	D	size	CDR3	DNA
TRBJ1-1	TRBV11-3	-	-	CASSNSPGTEAFF	TGTGCCAGCAGCAACTCCCCCGGGACAGAAGCTTTCTTT
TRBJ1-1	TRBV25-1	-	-	CASSEWEGSAEAFF	TGTGCCAGCAGTGAATGGGAGGGAAGCGCTGAAGCTTTCTTT
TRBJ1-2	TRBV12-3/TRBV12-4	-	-	CASSRGYYGYTF	TGTGCCAGCAGTCGGGGTTACTATGGCTACACCTTC
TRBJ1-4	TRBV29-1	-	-	CSVGVSGGEKLFF	TGCAGCGTTGGGGTGTCCGGGGGTGAAAAACTGTTTTTT
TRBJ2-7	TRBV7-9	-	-	CASSLIPSEQYF	TGTGCCAGCAGCTTAATTCCGTCGGAGCAGTACTTC
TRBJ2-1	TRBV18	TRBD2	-	CASSSLLAGSYNEQFF	TGTGCCAGCTCATCCCTACTAGCGGGGTCTTACAATGAGCAGTTCTTC
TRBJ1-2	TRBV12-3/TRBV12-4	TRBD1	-	CASSTGQGGGYTF	TGTGCCAGCAGTACGGGACAGGGGGGAGGCTACACCTTC
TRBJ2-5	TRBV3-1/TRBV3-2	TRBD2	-	CASSQGTSGTETQYF	TGTGCCAGCAGCCAAGGGACTAGCGGGACTGAGACCCAGTACTTC
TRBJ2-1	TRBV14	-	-	CASSTWTDFNEQFF	TGTGCCAGCAGCACCTGGACTGATTTCAATGAGCAGTTCTTC
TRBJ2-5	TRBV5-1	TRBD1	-	CASSSDRGSQETQYF	TGCGCCAGCAGCTCGGACAGGGGAAGTCAGGAGACCCAGTACTTC
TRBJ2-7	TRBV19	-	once	CASSALLTSDKYF	TGTGCCAGTAGTGCGCTCCTCACCTCGGACAAGTACTTC
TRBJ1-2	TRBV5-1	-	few	CASSLAAVNGYTF	TGCGCCAGCAGCTTGGCGGCGGTCAATGGCTACACCTTC
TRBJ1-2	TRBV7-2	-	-	CASSSGQLVNYGYTF	TGTGCCAGCAGCTCTGGACAGCTCGTTAACTATGGCTACACCTTC
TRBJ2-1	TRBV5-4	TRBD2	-	CASSPGTSVSGEQFF	TGTGCCAGCAGTCCCGGGACTAGCGTTTCAGGTGAGCAGTTCTTC
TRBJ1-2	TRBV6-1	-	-	CASSERNWGPYGYTF	TGTGCCAGCAGTGAAAGGAATTGGGGGCCCTATGGCTACACCTTC
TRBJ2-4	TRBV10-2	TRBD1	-	CASRTGSKNIQYF	TGCGCCAGTCGGACAGGGTCCAAAAACATTCAGTACTTC
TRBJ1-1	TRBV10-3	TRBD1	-	CAIRGTGGTEAFF	TGTGCCATCAGGGGTACAGGGGGCACTGAAGCTTTCTTT
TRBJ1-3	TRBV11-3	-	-	CASSLGGSPSGNTIYF	TGTGCCAGCAGCTTAGGAGGCAGCCCTTCTGGAAACACCATATATTTT
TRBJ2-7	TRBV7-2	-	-	CASSASWPSEQYF	TGTGCCAGCAGCGCCAGTTGGCCCAGCGAGCAGTACTTC
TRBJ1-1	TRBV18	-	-	CASSPSRDSEAFF	TGTGCCAGCTCACCATCCCGGGACTCCGAAGCTTTCTTT
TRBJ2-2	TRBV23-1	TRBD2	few	CASSQSIATSGMCTGELFF	TGCGCCAGCAGTCAATCGATAGCGACTAGCGGGATGTGCACCGGGGAGCTGTTTTTT
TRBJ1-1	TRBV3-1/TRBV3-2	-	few	CASSSAGARGEAFF	TGTGCCAGCAGCTCGGCGGGGGCCCGGGGGGAAGCTTTCTTT
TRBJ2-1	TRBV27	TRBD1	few	CATLGLGTGVNNEQFF	TGTGCCACATTGGGGCTCGGGACAGGGGTAAACAATGAGCAGTTCTTC
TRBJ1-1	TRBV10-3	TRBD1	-	CAISAQGAGEAFF	TGTGCCATCAGTGCACAGGGGGCCGGTGAAGCTTTCTTT
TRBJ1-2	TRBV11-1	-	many	CASSLHRFDGYTF	TGTGCCAGCAGCTTACACAGGTTCGATGGCTACACCTTC
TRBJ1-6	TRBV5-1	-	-	CASTLDAQDPSSPLHF	TGCGCCAGCACTCTCGACGCCCAGGATCCCAGTTCACCCCTCCACTTT
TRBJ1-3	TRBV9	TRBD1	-	CASAGTGSPNSGNTIYF	TGTGCCAGCGCCGGGACAGGGTCTCCGAACTCTGGAAACACCATATATTTT
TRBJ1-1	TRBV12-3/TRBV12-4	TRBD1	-	CASTRTGEAEAFF	TGTGCCAGCACCCGGACAGGGGAGGCTGAAGCTTTCTTT
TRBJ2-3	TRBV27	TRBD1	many	CASSPRGPTQYF	TGTGCCAGCAGTCCCAGGGGGCCCACGCAGTATTTT
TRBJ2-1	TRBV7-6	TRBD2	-	CASSRNSGVGDEQFF	TGTGCCAGCAGCCGAAATAGCGGGGTGGGCGATGAGCAGTTCTTC
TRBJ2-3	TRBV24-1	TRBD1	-	CATSDPGTGGRITDTQYF	TGTGCCACCAGTGACCCAGGGACAGGGGGTAGAATCACAGATACGCAGTATTTT
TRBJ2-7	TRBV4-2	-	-	CASSQVRASLVEQYF	TGTGCCAGCAGCCAAGTGAGGGCCTCTCTGGTCGAGCAGTACTTC
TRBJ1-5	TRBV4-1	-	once	CASSQDGGNSNQPQHF	TGCGCCAGCAGCCAAGATGGAGGGAATAGCAATCAGCCCCAGCATTTT
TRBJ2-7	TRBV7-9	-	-	CASSINRDEQYF	TGTGCCAGCAGCATCAACAGGGACGAGCAGTACTTC
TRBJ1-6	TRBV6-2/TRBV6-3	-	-	CASSYVAGPNSPLHF	TGTGCCAGCAGTTACGTGGCAGGGCCAAATTCACCCCTCCACTTT
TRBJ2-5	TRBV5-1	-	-	CASSPQGTEGTQYF	TGCGCCAGCAGCCCACAGGGTACAGAGGGGACCCAGTACTTC
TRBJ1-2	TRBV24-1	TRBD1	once	CATSDLGQDGYGYTF	TGTGCCACCAGTGACCTGGGACAGGATGGCTATGGCTACACCTTC
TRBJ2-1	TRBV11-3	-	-	CASSLDPAGSNNEQFF	TGTGCCAGCAGCTTAGATCCGGCCGGGTCTAACAATGAGCAGTTCTTC
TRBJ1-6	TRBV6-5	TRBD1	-	CASHGTGASPLHF	TGTGCCAGCCACGGGACAGGGGCTTCACCCCTCCACTTT
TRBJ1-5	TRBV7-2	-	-	CASSLRSNQPQHF	TGTGCCAGCAGCTTGAGAAGCAATCAGCCCCAGCATTTT
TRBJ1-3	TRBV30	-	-	CAWSPRLLDYGNTIYF	TGTGCCTGGAGTCCTAGGCTCCTTGATTATGGAAACACCATATATTTT
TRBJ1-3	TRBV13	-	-	CASSLTGTPLSGNTIYF	TGTGCCAGCAGCCTTACGGGGACACCTTTGTCTGGAAACACCATATATTTT
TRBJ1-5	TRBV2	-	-	CASRQEKGGQPQHF	TGTGCCAGCAGACAGGAAAAGGGAGGTCAGCCCCAGCATTTT
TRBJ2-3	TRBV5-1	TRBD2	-	CASSLGTSGLLTDTQYF	TGCGCCAGCAGCCTCGGGACTAGCGGGCTCTTAACAGATACGCAGTATTTT
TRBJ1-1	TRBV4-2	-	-	CASRGHPNTEAFF	TGTGCCAGCAGGGGACACCCGAACACTGAAGCTTTCTTT
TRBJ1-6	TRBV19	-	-	CASSTRTAVGDNSPLHF	TGTGCCAGTAGTACCCGGACAGCCGTAGGGGATAATTCACCCCTCCACTTT
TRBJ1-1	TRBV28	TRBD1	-	CASSLLAGTGDEAFF	TGTGCCAGCAGTTTATTGGCCGGGACAGGGGATGAAGCTTTCTTT
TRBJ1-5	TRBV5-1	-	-	CASSLEGVNQPQHF	TGCGCCAGCAGCTTGGAGGGGGTCAATCAGCCCCAGCATTTT
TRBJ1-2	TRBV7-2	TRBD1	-	CASNLAAGGVYGYTF	TGTGCCAGCAACCTAGCGGCAGGGGGCGTCTATGGCTACACCTTC
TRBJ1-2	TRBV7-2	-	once	CASSSDGGGYGYTF	TGTGCCAGCAGCTCTGACGGCGGAGGCTATGGCTACACCTTC
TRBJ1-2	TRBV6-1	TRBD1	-	CASSESLTGGSYGYTF	TGTGCCAGCAGTGAATCTCTTACAGGGGGATCCTATGGCTACACCTTC
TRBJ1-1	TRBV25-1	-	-	CASSEYDGGWTEAFF	TGTGCCAGCAGTGAATATGACGGGGGATGGACTGAAGCTTTCTTT
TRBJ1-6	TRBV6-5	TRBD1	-	CASSYTGGESPLHF	TGTGCCAGCAGTTATACAGGGGGGGAATCACCCCTCCACTTT